Presented here are 10 T cell receptor beta chains from one specimen sequenced in a study of PD-1 blockade in classical Hodgkin lymphoma. Sequenced by immunoSEQ multiplex PCR; TCRdb stores in-frame clones only, minus some. The data contain tens of thousands of clones, 90% to 95% of them singletons. Every patient relapsed after autologous stem cell transplantation, and brentuximab vedotin exposure varied. The sample was peripheral blood mononuclear cells (PBMCs), taken at baseline. The receptors here all came from a human donor with classical Hodgkin lymphoma.

CDR3 region: CASSEFGAASGNTIYF. Here the CDR3 DNA reads TGTGCCAGCAGTGAGTTTGGGGCCGCCTCTGGAAACACCATATATTTT. The chain employs TRBV2 and TRBJ1-3; TRBD1 might be the D (5 bases). V was clipped by 3 bases and J by 0 bases, with 12 bases between them. This CDR3 contains 16 residues. In germline, CDR1 is SNHLY, CDR2 FYNNEI.

V gene TRBV5-4 combines with J gene TRBJ1-1; D is undetermined. CDR3 size: 15 residues. Trimming pared 0 bases from V and 8 bases from J, leaving 17 bases between. Germline CDR1 reads SGHNT; CDR2 reads YYREEE (reference sequence). CDR3 amino acids: CASSLAVGLGSEAFF. In nucleotides, the CDR3 is TGTGCCAGCAGCTTGGCGGTCGGTTTAGGGTCAGAAGCTTTCTTT.

This clone was observed a few times. The chain employs TRBV27 and TRBJ2-7, with D possibly TRBD1 on 6 matching bases. The CDR3 is 13 residues long. V was cut by 8 bases and J by 1 base, with 12 bases left in between. The germline V gene has CDR1 MNHEY and CDR2 SMNVEV (reference sequence). The DNA for the CDR3 is TGTGCCAGCCTACGGCAGGGGTCCTACGAGCAGTACTTC. Translation: CASLRQGSYEQYF.

The chain has TRBV11-2 and TRBJ1-6, with 9 bases lining up with TRBD1. The V segment lost 6 bases and the J segment 15 bases; nucleotides outside the gene matches: 15. The CDR3 runs 15 residues. Germline loops: CDR1 SGHAT, CDR2 FQNNGV. CDR3 loop: CASSSAGVGQGRLHF. In DNA, the CDR3 is TGTGCCAGCAGTTCTGCAGGGGTGGGACAGGGTCGCCTCCACTTT.

The chain uses TRBV19 and TRBJ1-5, with D tentatively TRBD1 (5 bases). Per germline, CDR1 LNHDA and CDR2 SQIVND (reference sequence). This CDR3 contains 14 residues. Trimming cost V 3 bases and J 5 bases, with 11 bases left between them. CDR3 in amino acids: CASSIGTLHQPQHF. The DNA for the CDR3 is TGTGCCAGTAGTATTGGGACCCTACATCAGCCCCAGCATTTT.

V usage is TRBV9 and J usage is TRBJ2-2; 9 positions agree with TRBD2. Unmatched junction bases numbered 19, after V lost 4 bases and J lost 0 bases. The CDR3 totals 21 residues. Looked up from germline, CDR1 is SGDLS and CDR2 is YYNGEE. The CDR3 reads CASSPPSPIAGVLANTGELFF. CDR3 bases: TGTGCCAGCAGCCCCCCCTCTCCGATAGCGGGAGTCCTCGCGAACACCGGGGAGCTGTTTTTT. The full variable domain, rest sourced from reference TRBV9 and TRBJ2-2, is DSGVTQTPKHLITATGQRVTLRCSPRSGDLSVYWYQQSLDQGLQFLIQYYNGEERAKGNILERFSAQQFPDLHSELNLSSLELGDSALYFCASSPPSPIAGVLANTGELFFGEGSRLTVL.

The chain carries TRBV27 and TRBJ2-4; the D gene is possibly TRBD1 (5 bases). V lost 4 bases and J lost 0, with 28 bases in between. Looked up from germline, CDR1 is MNHEY and CDR2 is SMNVEV (reference sequence). The CDR3 totals 21 residues. The chain's CDR3 is CASSSPLPGYEQELAKNIQYF. CDR3 sequence (DNA): TGTGCCAGCAGTTCGCCCCTCCCAGGGTACGAGCAAGAACTAGCCAAAAACATTCAGTACTTC.

The chain combines TRBV10-3 with TRBJ2-1; 7 nucleotides align to TRBD1. The CDR3 contains 11 residues. The germline V gene encodes CDR1 ENHRY and CDR2 SYGVKD. V lost 6 bases and J lost 10; bases outside the gene matches: 3. The CDR3 DNA reads as TGTGCCATCAGCCGGGACAGAGAGCAGTTCTTC. It yields the protein CAISRDREQFF.

V is TRBV7-9 and J is TRBJ2-7; tentative D call: TRBD1 (5 bases). This CDR3 is built from 16 residues. Germline CDR1 and CDR2: SEHNR and FQNEAQ (reference sequence). With 0 bases removed from V and 3 bases from J, the gap between germline ends came to 15 bases. CDR3 region: CASSLAARQGSYEQYF. DNA of the CDR3: TGTGCCAGCAGCTTAGCGGCCCGTCAGGGTAGCTACGAGCAGTACTTC. Full variable domain (rest looked up from reference TRBV7-9 and TRBJ2-7): DTGVSQNPRHKITKRGQNVTFRCDPISEHNRLYWYRQTLGQGPEFLTYFQNEAQLEKSRLLSDRFSAERPKGSFSTLEIQRTEQGDSAMYLCASSLAARQGSYEQYFGPGTRLTVT.

V and J are TRBV4-1 and TRBJ2-7; possible D gene TRBD1, 5 bases. CDR3 size: 13 residues. From germline, CDR1 is MGHRA and CDR2 YSYEKL. Trimming pared 3 bases from V and 3 bases from J, leaving 9 bases between. The CDR3 region is CASSHGDSYEQYF. CDR3 nucleotide sequence: TGCGCCAGCAGCCACGGAGACAGCTACGAGCAGTACTTC.